Listed here are 5 T cell receptor beta chains from one sample, sequenced in a study of blood T cell repertoires in COVID-19. The method was immunoSEQ multiplex PCR; TCRdb's version includes in-frame clones alone and lacks a portion of them. The sample records fewer than 300,000 clones, approximately 77% being singletons. Specimen: peripheral blood. The receptors stem from a woman aged 18-35 years with acute or convalescent COVID-19.

The CDR3 DNA sequence: TGTGCCAGCAGCGCCGCCGGGACACTGAACACTGAAGCTTTCTTT. Its protein is CASSAAGTLNTEAFF. V usage is TRBV7-2 and J usage is TRBJ1-1; tentatively, D is TRBD1 (6 bases). The V end was cut by 5 bases, the J end by 0 bases, with 13 bases between. CDR3 size: 15 residues. Per germline, CDR1 SGHTA and CDR2 FQGNSA.

The chain couples TRBV3-1 (or the pseudogene TRBV3-2) to TRBJ2-1, with TRBD2 matching over 7 bases. The CDR3 length is 15 residues. Looked up from germline, CDR1 is LGHDT and CDR2 is YNNKEL (reference sequence). Trimming removed 3 bases from V and 2 bases from J; junction bases left unmatched: 4. The CDR3 loop reads CASSHSGIAYNEQFF. CDR3 nucleotide sequence: TGTGCCAGCAGCCACAGCGGGATCGCCTACAATGAGCAGTTCTTC.

This clone has just one count. This chain links TRBV19 with TRBJ2-2; D unresolved. CDR1 is LNHDA and CDR2 is SQIVND in the germline V gene (reference sequence). Trimming took off 6 bases at V and 4 bases at J, with 12 bases between the two ends. There are 14 residues in the CDR3. This CDR3 reads CASRVGASTGELFF. The CDR3 nucleotides read TGTGCCAGTAGAGTAGGAGCAAGCACCGGGGAGCTGTTTTTT.

This clone showed up just once. This chain uses TRBV27 with TRBJ2-7; TRBD2 aligns across 8 bases. Germline V gives CDR1 MNHEY, CDR2 SMNVEV (reference sequence). CDR3 size: 14 residues. The J segment lost 5 bases and the V segment lost 3 bases, leaving 6 bases of the junction unmatched. CDR3 protein: CASSLTGGLNEQYF. The CDR3 DNA reads TGTGCCAGCAGTTTGACGGGGGGGCTCAACGAGCAGTACTTC.

This chain connects TRBV11-2 to TRBJ2-5, with 11 bases identical to TRBD1. This CDR3 is built from 15 residues. J lost 5 bases, V lost 5 bases, and 7 bases had no gene match. From germline, CDR1 is SGHAT and CDR2 FQNNGV. CDR3 coding DNA: TGTGCCAGCAGCCCCGGGACAGGGGGTTGGGAGACCCAGTACTTC. Protein product: CASSPGTGGWETQYF.